This T cell receptor beta chain was recovered during a study of vaccination effects on CD4 cells after COVID-19. Study overall: Subjects were given two BNT162b2 or mRNA-1273 vaccine doses. Vaccination followed sampling of two convalescent patients by 16 days and one week respectively. General study results and limits: Convalescent patients were scarce in the study, and it lacked early post-infection timepoints.

Germline CDR1 reads LGHNA; CDR2 reads YSLEER. Deletions cut 0 bases from V and 4 bases from J, with 12 bases between. CDR3 length: 15 residues. Some clones are missing from TCRdb's copy, which holds only in-frame ones; the method was immunoSEQ multiplex PCR. The data contain tens of thousands of clones, about 70% of them singletons. Cells that had been cultured for less than 13 days were the source of isolated CD4+ T cells. A PCR test confirmed that the person had SARS-CoV-2 infection between March and December 2020. A word on this clone: Its antigen remains unknown.

The sequencing here drew on CD4+ T cells from PBMCs cultured without peptide, taken before COVID-19 vaccination. The receptor was derived from a human donor who had a prior SARS-CoV-2 infection. The rearrangement joins TRBV4-3 to TRBJ1-1; D not resolved. As DNA, the CDR3 is TGCGCCAGCAGCCAAGACGGCAGGAGGCCCACTGAAGCTTTCTTT. Protein: CASSQDGRRPTEAFF.